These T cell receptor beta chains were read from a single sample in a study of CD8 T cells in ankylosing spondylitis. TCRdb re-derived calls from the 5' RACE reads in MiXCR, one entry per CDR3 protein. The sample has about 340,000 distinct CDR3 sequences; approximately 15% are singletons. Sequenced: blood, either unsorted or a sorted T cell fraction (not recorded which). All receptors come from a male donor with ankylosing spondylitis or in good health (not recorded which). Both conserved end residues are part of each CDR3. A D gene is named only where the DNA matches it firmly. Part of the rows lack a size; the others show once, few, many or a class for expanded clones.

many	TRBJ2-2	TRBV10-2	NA	CASSESQGPGELFF	TGCGCCAGCAGTGAGTCCCAGGGGCCCGGGGAGCTGTTTTTT
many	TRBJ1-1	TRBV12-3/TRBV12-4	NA	CASSYRAETFF	TGTGCCAGCAGTTACCGGGCTGAGACTTTCTTT
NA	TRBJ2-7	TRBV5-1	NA	CASSLGPGWLGSYEQYF	TGCGCCAGCAGCTTGGGTCCCGGGTGGTTGGGCTCCTACGAGCAGTACTTC
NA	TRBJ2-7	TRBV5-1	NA	CASSNDRDLYEQYF	TGCGCCAGCAGCAACGACCGTGACCTCTACGAGCAGTACTTC
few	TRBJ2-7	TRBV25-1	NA	CASSEYMRDEQYF	TGTGCCAGCAGTGAATATATGAGGGACGAGCAGTACTTC
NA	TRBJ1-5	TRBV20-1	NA	CSARDRIYPGPQPQHF	TGCAGTGCTAGAGACCGAATTTATCCGGGCCCCCAGCCCCAGCATTTT
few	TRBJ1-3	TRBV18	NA	CASSPKGDSGNTIYF	TGTGCCAGCTCACCAAAGGGGGACTCTGGAAACACCATATATTTT
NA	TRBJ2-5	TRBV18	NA	CASLLQETQYF	TGTGCCAGCCTCCTCCAAGAGACCCAGTACTTC
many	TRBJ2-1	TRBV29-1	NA	CSARPGQSYNEQFF	TGCAGCGCCAGACCGGGACAATCGTACAATGAGCAGTTCTTC
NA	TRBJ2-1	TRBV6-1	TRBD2	CASSEPGPGLYTNEQFF	TGTGCCAGCAGTGAGCCGGGTCCGGGACTATACACCAATGAGCAGTTCTTC
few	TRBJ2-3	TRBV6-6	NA	CASSGWPGDTQYF	TGTGCCAGCAGCGGGTGGCCGGGAGATACGCAGTATTTT